This T cell receptor (beta chain) emerged from a study of spatial heterogeneity in lung cancer. In germline, CDR1 is GTSNPN, CDR2 SVGIG (reference sequence). The CDR3 contains 16 residues. V lost 0 bases to trimming and J lost 0 bases; unmatched junction nucleotides: 5. This sample's time point: blood at routine non-recurrence follow-up after resection. TCRdb recomputed calls from the 5' RACE reads with MiXCR, one row per CDR3 protein. The sample shows over 95,000 distinct CDR3 sequences, under 14% of them seen only once. This clonotype was counted between two and nine times. This clonotype was sampled from a female donor with early-stage non-small cell lung cancer. The source material was PBMCs, sampled at follow-up. This chain joins TRBV30 and TRBJ2-1; 7 positions agree with TRBD2. The CDR3 sequence: CAWSVLGGSSYNEQFF. Here the CDR3 DNA reads TGTGCCTGGAGTGTACTCGGCGGGAGCTCCTACAATGAGCAGTTCTTC.